The present T cell receptor beta chain was sequenced within a study of PD-L1 blockade in urothelial cancer. The wider study: Most of the 29 patients were men with bladder-origin urothelial cancer. Blood yielded a median of about 150,000 T cells per sample. Individuals in the cohort had been given 0 to 3 earlier chemotherapy regimens.

Spiking each PCR with synthetic TCR analog templates was performed. The protocol was immunoSEQ multiplex PCR, while the TCRdb copy is restricted to in-frame clones and leaves out a portion. Of 65,000 to 90,000 clones in the sample, 84% were seen once. Time point specified: pretreatment peripheral blood. This TCR derives from a woman aged 70-85 years with urothelial cancer. Sequenced here: PBMCs, sampled around atezolizumab (anti-PD-L1) treatment.

CDR3 region: CASRTRGEVTDTQYF. CDR3 coding DNA: TGTGCCAGTAGAACTCGGGGTGAGGTCACAGATACGCAGTATTTT. The genes are TRBV19 and TRBJ2-3; D perhaps matches TRBD2 (5 bases). The germline gives CDR1 LNHDA, CDR2 SQIVND (reference sequence). The CDR3 extends over 15 amino acids. Trimming pared 6 bases from V and 2 bases from J, leaving 15 bases between.